Listed here is a single T cell receptor beta chain. The target antigen is unknown. Using immunoSEQ multiplex PCR, the repertoire was profiled, and TCRdb retains in-frame clones only, with some absent. The sample gives about 120,000 clones, roughly 94% of which show up once; 1.5% to 2% is in the top ten. The record originates from a study of siplizumab effects on memory and regulatory T cells. Whole-study findings and limits: The authors mapped only a minor fraction of alloreactive clones to unstimulated subsets.

V gave up 5 bases and J gave up 0 bases, with 10 bases separating them. From germline, CDR1 is LNHDA and CDR2 SQIVND (reference sequence). CDR3 length: 14 amino acids. The receptor comes from a human donor in good health. The chain uses TRBV19 and TRBJ2-5; a possible D gene is TRBD2 (6 bases). The sample taken for sequencing was non-Treg CD4+ T cells sorted from blood. This chain's CDR3 is CASSAGRYQETQYF. CDR3 DNA sequence: TGTGCCAGTAGTGCGGGACGATACCAAGAGACCCAGTACTTC.